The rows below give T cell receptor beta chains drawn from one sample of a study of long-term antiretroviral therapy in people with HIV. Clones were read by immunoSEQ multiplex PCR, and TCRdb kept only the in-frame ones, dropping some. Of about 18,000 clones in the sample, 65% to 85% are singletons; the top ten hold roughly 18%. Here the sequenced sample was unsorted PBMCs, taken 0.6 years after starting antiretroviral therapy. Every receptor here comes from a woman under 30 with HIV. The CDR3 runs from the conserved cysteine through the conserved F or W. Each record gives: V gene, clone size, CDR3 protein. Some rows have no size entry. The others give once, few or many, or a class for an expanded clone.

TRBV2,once,CASSDLAGGRSYEQYF
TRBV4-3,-,CASSQSLSDSQETQYF
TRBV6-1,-,CASSDSGGNQPQHF
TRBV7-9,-,CASSHSGLAGDPSEYF
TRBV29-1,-,CSVGYRDQETQYF
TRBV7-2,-,CASGAPGRNEKLFF
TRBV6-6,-,CASSRGEDYGYTF
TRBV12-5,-,CASGIGTEAFF
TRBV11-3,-,CASSLGAGNTAFF
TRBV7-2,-,CASSYDSGSTDTQYF
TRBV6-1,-,CATFGLAGESYEQYF
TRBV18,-,CASSPFSGIETQYF
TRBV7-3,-,CASSLGPPPNTEAFF
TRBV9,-,CASSAPRSGANTEAFF
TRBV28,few,CASSFGPSNEQFF
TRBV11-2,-,CASSLGPGGGGYTF
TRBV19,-,CASSIGAGSPGELFF
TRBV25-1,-,CASSEGVLYNSPLHF
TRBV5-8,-,CASSLASAGPMNTEAFF
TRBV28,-,CASRRVLEASTDTQYF
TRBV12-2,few,CASYGRDYGYTF
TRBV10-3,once,CAISIIGQDTDTQYF
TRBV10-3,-,CAISSGGTSGKETQYF
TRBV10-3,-,CAISVTENSPLHF
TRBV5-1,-,CASSLAGSENTEAFF
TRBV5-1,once,CASSLRVNEQYF
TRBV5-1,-,CASSLGQLYQETQYF
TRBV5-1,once,CASSLAHYEQFF
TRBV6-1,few,CASSEVAGGPDEQFF
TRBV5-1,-,CASSFQNGYEQYF
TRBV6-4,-,CASSEAGGGDEQFF
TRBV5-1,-,CASSLLGTSGSAYNEQFF
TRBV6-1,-,CASSEYVGRIGGYTF
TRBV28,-,CASRTPGQGRLEQYF
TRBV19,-,CASSIDGRFSGNTIYF
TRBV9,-,CASSVGDGVGNQPQHF
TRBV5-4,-,CASSFGRQGQNEKLFF
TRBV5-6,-,CASSLRFRGRGTGELFF
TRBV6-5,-,CASSSYRGNSNQPQHF
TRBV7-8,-,CASSSRLAGVEETQYF
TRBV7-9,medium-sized,CASSLSDRATDTQYF
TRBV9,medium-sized,CASSPSGQVGTEAFF
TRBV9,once,CASSGPTSDATDTQYF
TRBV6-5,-,CASSYSGTDLYGYTF
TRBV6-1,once,CASSARSEYTEAFF
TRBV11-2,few,CASSEETGELFF
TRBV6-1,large,CASSEDRGNQPQHF
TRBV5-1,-,CASSLTDTEAFF
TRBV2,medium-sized,CASSERQGSNEQFF
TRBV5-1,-,CASSFDRDSEQFF
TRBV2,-,CASGDSDYNEQFF
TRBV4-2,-,CASSQAPGLARVDEQFF
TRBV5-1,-,CASSLGPDSGNTIYF